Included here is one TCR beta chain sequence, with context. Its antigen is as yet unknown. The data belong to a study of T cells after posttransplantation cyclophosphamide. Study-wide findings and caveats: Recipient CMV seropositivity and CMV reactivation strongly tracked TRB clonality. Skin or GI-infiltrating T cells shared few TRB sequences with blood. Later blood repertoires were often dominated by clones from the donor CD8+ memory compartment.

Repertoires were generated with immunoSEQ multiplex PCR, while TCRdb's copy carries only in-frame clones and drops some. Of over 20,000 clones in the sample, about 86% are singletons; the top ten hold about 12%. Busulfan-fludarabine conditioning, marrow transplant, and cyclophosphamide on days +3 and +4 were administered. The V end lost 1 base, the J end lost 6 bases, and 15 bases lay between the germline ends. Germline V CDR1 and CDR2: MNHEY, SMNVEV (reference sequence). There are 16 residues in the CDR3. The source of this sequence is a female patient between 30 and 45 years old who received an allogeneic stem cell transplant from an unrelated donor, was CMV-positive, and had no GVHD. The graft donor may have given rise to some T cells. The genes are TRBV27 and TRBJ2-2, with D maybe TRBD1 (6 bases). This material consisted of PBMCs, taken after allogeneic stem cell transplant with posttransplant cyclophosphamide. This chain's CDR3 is CASSLLGHQGPGELFF. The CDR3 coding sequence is TGTGCCAGCAGTTTATTGGGACACCAAGGACCCGGGGAGCTGTTTTTT.